This T cell receptor (beta chain) was documented in a study of blood T cell repertoires in COVID-19. Whole-study context: Sources were T cells, B-cell-depleted T cells, or PBMCs; the material itself was cDNA or gDNA.

Authors' analysis steps: Amplification from reference gene primers served as the basis for estimated nucleated cell counts. The protocol was immunoSEQ multiplex PCR, while the TCRdb copy is restricted to in-frame clones and leaves out a portion. The V and J calls and clone size were taken over from that table, and D and trimming were inferred from the DNA. The table lists 20,000 to 25,000 clones, around 69% of them singletons. The CDR3 totals 14 residues. The V end lost 6 bases, the J end lost 4 bases, and 15 bases lay between the germline ends. Germline V gene sequence: CDR1 MNHEY, CDR2 SVGAGI. The specimen was peripheral blood. The rearrangement joins TRBV6-5 to TRBJ1-2; D unclear. The sequence was collected from a human donor in a cohort sampled during active or convalescent COVID-19. CDR3 region: CASRDWTRGYGYTF. CDR3 in DNA: TGTGCCAGCAGGGACTGGACCCGGGGCTATGGCTACACCTTC.